This section outlines one T cell receptor beta chain sequence together with its context. Its specificity is unknown. This specimen comes from a study of T-cell reconstitution after alpha-beta-depleted transplantation in children. Losses at the gene ends were 4 bases for V and 2 bases for J; bases not matched to a gene: 12. Germline V lookup: CDR1 MGHRA, CDR2 YSYEKL. This CDR3 contains 17 residues. Findings and limits, study-wide: Reports say that about two months after transplant, the alpha-beta T cells came out of several hundred graft clones that had expanded. From newly produced T cells came most of the T-cell counts and diversity one year after transplant.

Construction of the TCRbeta library involved unique molecular identifiers. Each CDR3 protein is one row after TCRdb ran MiXCR on the PCR reads. There are about 830,000 distinct CDR3 sequences in the sample; approximately 15% occur only once, and around 5% lies in the top ten. This TCR was recovered from a male patient between 10 and 17 years old who had a stem cell transplant for acute lymphoblastic leukemia, so the T cells may come from the graft donor. Sample: PBMCs, mostly from graft donor cells, taken 360 days after TCRalphabeta/CD19-depleted stem cell transplant. The V gene is TRBV4-1, the J gene TRBJ2-7, with 9 positions matching TRBD1. CDR3 loop: CASSPRGQGRLAYEQYF. The CDR3 DNA sequence: TGCGCCAGCAGCCCTCGAGGACAGGGGAGGTTAGCCTACGAGCAGTACTTC.